The 25 T cell receptor beta chains reported below all come from one sample, sequenced in a study of spatial heterogeneity in lung cancer. The time point: sample taken at primary tumor resection. Sequencing was performed on whole RNA extracted from tumor and nontumor lung tissue, or from frozen PBMC, and the material was left unsorted. Each CDR3 protein gets one entry after TCRdb re-called the 5' RACE reads with MiXCR. The table lists about 95,000 distinct CDR3 sequences, approximately 8.5% of them singletons. This material consisted of PBMCs, taken at surgery. The origin of the receptors is a male donor with early-stage non-small cell lung cancer.

This clonotype showed up just a few times. The chain employs TRBV11-3 and TRBJ2-3, with TRBD2 identical over 8 bases. V shed 1 base and J 4 bases; nucleotides not matched to a gene: 4. CDR3 length: 15 amino acids. Germline V gene lookup returns CDR1 SGHNT and CDR2 YENEEA. The CDR3 sequence: CASSLGGTRSDTQYF. The CDR3, as DNA: TGTGCCAGCAGCTTAGGTGGGACTAGGTCAGATACGCAGTATTTT.

This clonotype was seen more than once but under ten times. V gene TRBV12-3 or TRBV12-4 combines with J gene TRBJ2-7; D ambiguous. The CDR3 length is 14 residues. V lost 1 base and J lost 9, with 16 bases in between. The CDR3 nucleotides are TGTGCCAGCAGTTTAGATCCCCCGCAATCGGGGCAGTACTTC. This encodes CASSLDPPQSGQYF.

With respect to this clonotype: This may be a read error, as it is one base from a much larger clone. This chain uses TRBV20-1 with TRBJ2-3; tentative D call: TRBD2 (5 bases). The CDR3 is 12 residues long. Germline values: CDR1 DFQATT, CDR2 SNEGSKA (reference sequence). CDR3 DNA sequence: TGCAATGCTAGTTCACGGGAAGGTACGCAGTATTTT. Translation gives CNASSREGTQYF.

This clonotype has at least ten counts. The V and J genes are TRBV5-1 and TRBJ2-3, with D uncertain. The CDR3 spans 13 residues. Germline assignment: CDR1 SGHRS and CDR2 YFSETQ. Trimming pared 1 base from V and 5 bases from J, leaving 8 bases between. CDR3 nucleotides: TGCGCCAGCAGCTTGCTGGTAGAAGATACGCAGTATTTT. As protein: CASSLLVEDTQYF.

This clonotype was found a few times. The chain links TRBV19 to TRBJ1-5; tentatively, D is TRBD1 (5 bases). Germline-derived CDR1 and CDR2 are LNHDA and SQIVND (reference sequence). This CDR3 region has 14 residues. V shed 0 bases and J shed 4 bases, with 7 bases lying between them. CDR3 nucleotide sequence: TGTGCCAGTAGTATAGAGACAGCTAATCAGCCCCAGCATTTT. This gives the protein CASSIETANQPQHF.

This clonotype was counted ten times or more. This chain uses TRBV20-1 with TRBJ1-2; TRBD1 aligns across 8 bases. Germline V gene sequence: CDR1 DFQATT, CDR2 SNEGSKA (reference sequence). V was clipped by 4 bases and J by 5 bases; unmatched bases: 21. The CDR3 is 18 residues long. CDR3 in amino acids: CSATPQGANILFQYGYTF. The DNA for the CDR3 is TGCAGTGCTACACCTCAGGGGGCCAATATTCTCTTCCAGTATGGCTACACCTTC.

The chain carries TRBV12-3 or TRBV12-4 and TRBJ2-7; D remains unclear. The V and J ends lost 3 bases and 2 bases respectively, with 11 bases between them. The CDR3 is made up of 14 amino acids. In DNA form, the CDR3 reads TGTGCCAGCAGTTTGAGTAGAGCTCCCTACGAGCAGTACTTC. Encoded protein: CASSLSRAPYEQYF.

This clonotype was seen a single time. This chain uses TRBV11-2 with TRBJ2-2, with D unresolved. The CDR3 totals 14 residues. Trimming removed 6 bases from V and 4 bases from J, with 12 bases in between. Germline V gene data show CDR1 as SGHAT and CDR2 as FQNNGV. Here the CDR3 reads CASRLGRPTGELFF. The CDR3 coding sequence is TGTGCCAGCAGGCTTGGTCGGCCCACCGGGGAGCTGTTTTTT.

This clonotype was counted ten times or more. The rearrangement links TRBV5-5 to TRBJ2-1; 11 bases map to TRBD2. Germline CDR1 SGHKS, CDR2 YYEKEE (reference sequence). V trimming: 3 bases; J trimming: 3 bases; junction bases outside the gene matches: 8. The CDR3 totals 17 residues. CDR3 in DNA: TGTGCCAGCAGCTCCTGGACTAGCGGGCCACTCTACAATGAGCAGTTCTTC. Its protein is CASSSWTSGPLYNEQFF.

This clonotype was recorded many times. The rearrangement links TRBV30 to TRBJ2-6, with 11 bases identical to TRBD1. The CDR3 runs to 16 residues. The J segment lost 1 base and the V segment lost 5 bases, leaving 4 bases of the junction unmatched. Germline CDR1 GTSNPN, CDR2 SVGIG (reference sequence). The chain's CDR3 is CAWYRDRGSGANVLTF. The CDR3 DNA reads TGTGCCTGGTACCGGGACAGGGGGTCTGGGGCCAACGTCCTGACTTTC.

This clonotype is labeled large. The chain couples TRBV4-1 to TRBJ2-2; D not resolved. V gave up 1 base and J gave up 2 bases, with 14 bases separating them. Germline V gene sequence: CDR1 MGHRA, CDR2 YSYEKL. CDR3 length equals 17 residues. The CDR3 spells CASSQAPVSTNTGELFF. The CDR3 DNA is TGCGCCAGCAGCCAAGCACCAGTTTCGACTAACACCGGGGAGCTGTTTTTT.

This clonotype was counted a few times. The chain has TRBV28 and TRBJ1-2, with D possibly being TRBD1 (6 bases). V was pared by 2 bases and J by 4 bases, with 14 bases between. CDR3 length equals 15 residues. CDR1 and CDR2 (germline): MDHEN, SYDVKM. The CDR3 DNA reads as TGTGCCAGCAGTTTAGGGCAGGGGCGAACCTATGGCTACACCTTC. It encodes CASSLGQGRTYGYTF.

This sequence joins TRBV5-1 and TRBJ1-4, with D possibly TRBD1 on 6 matching bases. CDR1 is SGHRS, CDR2 YFSETQ, per germline. V gave up 0 bases and J gave up 8 bases, with 14 bases separating them. The CDR3 loop spans 15 amino acids. Here the CDR3 DNA reads TGCGCCAGCAGCTTGGGACAGGCTTTTGGAGAAAAACTGTTTTTT. Amino acid sequence: CASSLGQAFGEKLFF.

This clonotype was seen many times. The CDR3 protein is CASSLLAQETQYF. CDR3 coding DNA: TGTGCCAGCAGTTTGCTAGCTCAAGAGACCCAGTACTTC. The chain joins TRBV28 to TRBJ2-5, with D possibly matching TRBD2 (5 bases). Trimming took off 3 bases at V and 2 bases at J, with 7 bases between the two ends. CDR3 size: 13 residues. Germline V gives CDR1 MDHEN, CDR2 SYDVKM.

This clonotype occurred a few times. The genes are TRBV7-8 and TRBJ2-3; D remains ambiguous. The CDR3 spans 14 residues. V gave up 8 bases and J gave up 2 bases, with 14 bases separating them. CDR1 is SGHVS, CDR2 FQNEAQ, per germline. This CDR3 is CASAPLMATDTQYF. The CDR3 DNA sequence: TGTGCCAGCGCCCCCCTGATGGCCACAGATACGCAGTATTTT.

This clonotype occurred many times. CDR3 amino acids: CSAKRQGYEQYF. In DNA, the CDR3 is TGCAGTGCTAAGAGACAGGGCTACGAGCAGTACTTC. V and J are TRBV20-1 and TRBJ2-7; 7 nucleotides line up with TRBD1. Germline CDR1 is DFQATT and CDR2 is SNEGSKA (reference sequence). The CDR3 consists of 12 residues. Trimming took 4 bases from V and 3 from J; bases not matched to a gene: 3.

This clonotype was recorded many times. The chain has TRBV20-1 and TRBJ1-6; D is undetermined. Trimming left V 5 bases short and J 6 bases short, with 8 bases between. The CDR3 runs to 12 residues. Per germline, CDR1 DFQATT and CDR2 SNEGSKA (reference sequence). CDR3 sequence (DNA): TGCAGTGCTTTCGGACCTAATTCACCCCTCCACTTT. It specifies CSAFGPNSPLHF.

This clonotype was observed many times. The rearrangement joins TRBV30 to TRBJ1-3; no reliable D call. The CDR3 runs to 15 residues. The germline CDR1 and CDR2 sequences are GTSNPN and SVGIG (reference sequence). V gave up 2 bases and J gave up 0 bases, with 11 bases separating them. Written as DNA, the CDR3 is TGTGCCTGGAGTCATCATGGAGGCTCTGGAAACACCATATATTTT. It codes for CAWSHHGGSGNTIYF.

This clonotype has more than one count but fewer than ten. The chain combines TRBV9 with TRBJ2-1; unclear D gene. Germline CDR1 and CDR2: SGDLS and YYNGEE. The CDR3 extends over 14 amino acids. V was pared by 0 bases and J by 5 bases, with 9 bases between. In nucleotides, the CDR3 is TGTGCCAGCAGCGTAGCCCCAGATAACAATGAGCAGTTCTTC. Translated, it gives CASSVAPDNNEQFF.

This sequence joins TRBV21-1 and TRBJ2-1; the table's D gene call, TRBD2, was not cross checked with the DNA. TRBV21-1 is classified as a pseudogene. The CDR3 is made up of 15 amino acids. As DNA, the CDR3 is TGTGCCAGCCCCAAAAGGGATAGCTGGGTCAATGAGCAGTTCTTC. It encodes CASPKRDSWVNEQFF.

The sample holds a few counts of this clonotype. The genes are TRBV20-1 and TRBJ2-3; 8 positions match TRBD2. The CDR3 is 14 residues long. The germline CDR1 and CDR2 sequences are DFQATT and SNEGSKA (reference sequence). V shed 1 base, J shed 8 bases, and the junction held 8 bases outside the gene matches. CDR3 sequence reads: CSARAEAGVGTQYF. The DNA for the CDR3 is TGCAGTGCTAGAGCGGAAGCGGGAGTGGGTACGCAGTATTTT.

V is TRBV7-2 and J is TRBJ1-2; D call uncertain. V lost 1 base and J 8 bases, leaving 11 bases between the germline ends. The CDR3 runs to 13 residues. Germline V gene sequence: CDR1 SGHTA, CDR2 FQGNSA. The CDR3 DNA is TGTGCCAGCAGCTTAGTCTCCAAAGCGGGCTACACCTTC. Protein sequence: CASSLVSKAGYTF.

V is TRBV28 and J is TRBJ2-5; the match to TRBD2 covers 12 bases. Germline V gene sequence: CDR1 MDHEN, CDR2 SYDVKM. Losses at the gene ends were 5 bases for V and 4 bases for J; bases not matched to a gene: 5. The CDR3 is made up of 15 amino acids. The CDR3 DNA reads as TGTGCCAGCAGTATACTAGCGGGAGGAGGAGAGACCCAGTACTTC. It translates to CASSILAGGGETQYF.

Many counts were recorded for this clonotype. CDR3 in DNA: TGCAGCGTTGATCAGGGACAGGAGACCCAGTACTTC. Protein: CSVDQGQETQYF. The chain couples TRBV29-1 to TRBJ2-5; 7 nucleotides line up with TRBD1. The CDR3 sequence is 12 residues long. V lost 3 bases to trimming and J lost 5 bases; unmatched junction nucleotides: 3. The V gene's germline CDR1 is SQVTM and CDR2 ANQGSEA.

This clonotype is termed medium-sized. V is TRBV7-8 and J is TRBJ2-2; 10 bases map to TRBD2. This CDR3 spans 17 amino acids. V dropped 3 bases and J dropped 3; count of bases not matched to a gene: 7. CDR1 SGHVS and CDR2 FQNEAQ come from the germline V gene. The CDR3 DNA reads as TGTGCCAGCAGCTTCCAGACTAGCGGGCCATACACCGGGGAGCTGTTTTTT. Amino acid sequence: CASSFQTSGPYTGELFF. Supplemented by reference TRBV7-8 and TRBJ2-2, the full variable domain reads GAGVSQSPRYKVAKRGQDVALRCDPISGHVSLFWYQQALGQGPEFLTYFQNEAQLDKSGLPSDRFFAERPEGSVSTLKIQRTQQEDSAVYLCASSFQTSGPYTGELFFGEGSRLTVL.